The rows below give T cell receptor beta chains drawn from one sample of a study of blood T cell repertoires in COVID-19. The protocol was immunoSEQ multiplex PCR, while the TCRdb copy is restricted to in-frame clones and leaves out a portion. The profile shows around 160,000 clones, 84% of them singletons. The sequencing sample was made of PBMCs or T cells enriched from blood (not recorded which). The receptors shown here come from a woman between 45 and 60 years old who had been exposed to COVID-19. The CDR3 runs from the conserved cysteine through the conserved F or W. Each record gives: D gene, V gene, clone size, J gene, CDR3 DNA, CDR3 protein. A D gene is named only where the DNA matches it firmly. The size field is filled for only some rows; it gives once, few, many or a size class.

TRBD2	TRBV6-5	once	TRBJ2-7	TGTGCCAGCAGTTTCCTCTCAAGCGGGACTGTCTACGAGCAGTACTTC	CASSFLSSGTVYEQYF
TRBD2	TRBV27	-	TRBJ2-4	TGTGCCAGCAGTTCCTGGACTAGCGGGAGAGGAAACATTCAGTACTTC	CASSSWTSGRGNIQYF
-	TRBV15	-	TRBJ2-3	TGTGCCACCAGCGGCGCTAGCTTCGCAGATACGCAGTATTTT	CATSGASFADTQYF
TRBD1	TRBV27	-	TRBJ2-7	TGTGCCAGCAGGGACAGGGTCCACGAGCAGTACTTC	CASRDRVHEQYF
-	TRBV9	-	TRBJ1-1	TGTGCCAGCAGCGTAGCTTCGCAGGGCGCTGAAGCTTTCTTT	CASSVASQGAEAFF
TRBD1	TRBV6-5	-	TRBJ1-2	TGTGCCAGCAGTTTTGGGACAGAGGCTAACTATGGCTACACCTTC	CASSFGTEANYGYTF
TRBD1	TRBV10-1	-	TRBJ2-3	TGCGCCAGCAGTACTGGGACAGGGGCAGATACGCAGTATTTT	CASSTGTGADTQYF
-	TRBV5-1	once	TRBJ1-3	TGCGCCAGCAGATGGGCAGGTACTGGAAACACCATATATTTT	CASRWAGTGNTIYF
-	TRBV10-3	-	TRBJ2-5	TGTGCCATCAGTGAGTCTCGTATGGAGACCCAGTACTTC	CAISESRMETQYF
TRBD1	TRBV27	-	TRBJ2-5	TGTGCCAGCAGTGCGCGACAGGGTCGGGAGACCCAGTACTTC	CASSARQGRETQYF
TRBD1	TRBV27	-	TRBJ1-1	TGTGCCAGCATCAGACAGGGGTTCATGAACACTGAAGCTTTCTTT	CASIRQGFMNTEAFF
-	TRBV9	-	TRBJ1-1	TGTGCCAGCGGACGGGGAGGGACTGAAGCTTTCTTT	CASGRGGTEAFF
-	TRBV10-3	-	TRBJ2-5	TGTGCCACCAAGGCGGAACGGCAAGAGACCCAGTACTTC	CATKAERQETQYF
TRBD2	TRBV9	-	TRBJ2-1	TGTGCCAGCAGCGTAATCGCGGGAGTGGTCTTCAATGAGCAGTTCTTC	CASSVIAGVVFNEQFF
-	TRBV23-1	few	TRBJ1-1	TGCGCCAGCAGTCAATCCTGGGGAGTAAACACTGAAGCTTTCTTT	CASSQSWGVNTEAFF
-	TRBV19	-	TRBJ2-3	TGTGCCAGTAGTGAGGGGGGCACAGATACGCAGTATTTT	CASSEGGTDTQYF
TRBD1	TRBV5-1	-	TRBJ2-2	TGCGCCAGCAGCACAGCCGTACAGGGGGTAGGCACCGGGGAGCTGTTTTTT	CASSTAVQGVGTGELFF
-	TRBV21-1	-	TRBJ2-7	TGTGCCAGCAGCAGAGGACTAGCGGGCCCCTCCTACGAGCAGTACTTC	CASSRGLAGPSYEQYF
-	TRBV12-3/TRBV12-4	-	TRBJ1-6	TGTGCCAGCAGTTTAGCGGGACAAAGGCCCCTCCACTTT	CASSLAGQRPLHF
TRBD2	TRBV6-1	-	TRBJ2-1	TGTGCCAGCAGTGAAGCTGGCGGGGGTGGGCTCGTTGAGCAGTTCTTC	CASSEAGGGGLVEQFF
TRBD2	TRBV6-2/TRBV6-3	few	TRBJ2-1	TGTGCCAGCAGTGATCGGGACTATATCGTCAATGAGCAGTTCTTC	CASSDRDYIVNEQFF
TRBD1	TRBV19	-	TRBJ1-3	TGTGCCAGCCGGGACAGGGGAGGATCTGGAAACACCATATATTTT	CASRDRGGSGNTIYF
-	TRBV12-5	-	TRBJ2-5	TGTGCTAGTGGCCCCGGAGCCGTTGCGGAGACCCAGTACTTC	CASGPGAVAETQYF
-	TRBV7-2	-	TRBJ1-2	TGTGCCAGCAGCTTAGGACACATAAGTCCCTATGGCTACACCTTC	CASSLGHISPYGYTF
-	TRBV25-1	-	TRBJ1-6	TGTGCCAGCAGTGAACTTCTGGTCGGCGGACCCCTCCACTTT	CASSELLVGGPLHF
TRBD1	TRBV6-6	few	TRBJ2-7	TGTGCCAGCAGTCGCCAGGGACAGGGAGGAAAAGGGGGATACGAGCAGTACTTC	CASSRQGQGGKGGYEQYF